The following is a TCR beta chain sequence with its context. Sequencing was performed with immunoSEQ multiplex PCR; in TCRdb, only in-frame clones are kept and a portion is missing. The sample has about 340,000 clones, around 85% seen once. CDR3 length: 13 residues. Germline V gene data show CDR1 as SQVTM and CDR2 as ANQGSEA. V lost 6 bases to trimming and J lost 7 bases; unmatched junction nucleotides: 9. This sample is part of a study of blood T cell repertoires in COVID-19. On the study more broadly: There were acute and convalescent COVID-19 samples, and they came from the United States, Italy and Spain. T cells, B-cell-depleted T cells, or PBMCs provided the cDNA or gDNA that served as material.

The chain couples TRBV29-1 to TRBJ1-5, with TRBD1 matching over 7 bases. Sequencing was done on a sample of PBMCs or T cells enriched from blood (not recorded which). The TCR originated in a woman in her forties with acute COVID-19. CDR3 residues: CSVTQGEWQPQHF. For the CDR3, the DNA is TGCAGCGTGACTCAGGGGGAATGGCAGCCCCAGCATTTT.